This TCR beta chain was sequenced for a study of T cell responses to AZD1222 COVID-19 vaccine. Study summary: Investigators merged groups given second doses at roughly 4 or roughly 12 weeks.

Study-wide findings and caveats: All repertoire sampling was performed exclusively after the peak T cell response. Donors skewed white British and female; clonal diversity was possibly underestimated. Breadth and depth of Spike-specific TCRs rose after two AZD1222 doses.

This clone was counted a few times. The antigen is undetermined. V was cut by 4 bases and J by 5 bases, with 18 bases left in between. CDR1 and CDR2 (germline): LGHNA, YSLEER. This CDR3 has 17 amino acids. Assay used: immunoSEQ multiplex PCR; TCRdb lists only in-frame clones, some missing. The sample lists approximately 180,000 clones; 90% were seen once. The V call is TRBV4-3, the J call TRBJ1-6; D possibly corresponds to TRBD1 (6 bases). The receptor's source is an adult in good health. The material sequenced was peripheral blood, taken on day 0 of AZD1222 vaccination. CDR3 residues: CASSLINSGANNSPLHF. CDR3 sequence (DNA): TGCGCCAGCAGCCTAATAAACTCAGGGGCCAATAATTCACCCCTCCACTTT.